This entry lists 17 T cell receptor beta chains sequenced from one sample in a study of breast tumors, draining lymph nodes, adjacent tissues. TCRdb fed the multiplex PCR reads into MiXCR, producing one record per CDR3 protein. Seen here are 45,000 to 65,000 distinct CDR3 sequences, approximately 45% observed once, and the top ten hold 8% to 11%. Material: breast tumor tissue. The receptors were gathered from a female donor with breast cancer. Some clones in this sample may be carry-over from other donors' samples.

The rearrangement links TRBV9 to TRBJ1-6; 9 nucleotides agree with TRBD1. The CDR3 has 21 residues. The germline V gene has CDR1 SGDLS and CDR2 YYNGEE. The ends lost 3 bases at V and 10 bases at J; junction bases unmatched: 26. The CDR3 loop is CASSAKRQGESGTGLGSPLHF. For the CDR3, the DNA is TGTGCCAGCAGCGCAAAACGACAGGGCGAGTCGGGGACAGGGTTAGGGTCACCCCTCCACTTT.

This clonotype was seen ten or more times. The chain recombines TRBV7-9 with TRBJ2-7, with no clear D. The V and J ends lost 0 bases and 2 bases respectively, with 8 bases between them. This CDR3 contains 14 residues. In germline, CDR1 is SEHNR, CDR2 FQNEAQ (reference sequence). CDR3 sequence (DNA): TGTGCCAGCAGCTTAGCGATGGAGCCCTACGAGCAGTACTTC. This codes for CASSLAMEPYEQYF.

This clonotype was recorded many times. The genes are TRBV5-6 and TRBJ1-5; unclear D gene. This CDR3 has 15 residues. Germline CDR1 SGHDT, CDR2 YYEEEE. V was clipped by 0 bases and J by 0 bases, with 7 bases between them. The CDR3 DNA follows: TGTGCCAGCAGCTTGGGGATATATAGCAATCAGCCCCAGCATTTT. This encodes CASSLGIYSNQPQHF.

This clonotype was counted many times. V is TRBV9 and J is TRBJ1-6; no definite D call. Trimming removed 0 bases from V and 8 bases from J, with 15 bases in between. In germline, CDR1 is SGDLS, CDR2 YYNGEE. The CDR3 is made up of 16 amino acids. CDR3 sequence (DNA): TGTGCCAGCAGCGTAGAAGGATGGACGCAAGATTCACCCCTCCACTTT. This codes for CASSVEGWTQDSPLHF.

To note about this clonotype: A much larger clonotype is one base distant, so this may be a read error. V and J are TRBV5-4 and TRBJ2-4; 7 bases map to TRBD2. The germline gives CDR1 SGHNT, CDR2 YYREEE (reference sequence). V shed 3 bases and J 6 bases; nucleotides not matched to a gene: 3. The length of the CDR3 is 13 residues. The CDR3 spells CASSSAGTNIQYF. The CDR3 bases are TGTGCCAGCAGCTCAGCGGGAACAAACATTCAGTACTTC.

This chain uses TRBV7-8 with TRBJ2-7, with D unresolved. The CDR3 runs to 15 residues. With 5 bases removed from V and 3 bases from J, the gap between germline ends came to 17 bases. Per germline, CDR1 SGHVS and CDR2 FQNEAQ. The CDR3 DNA is TGTGCCAGCAGCCAGACCTACCAGCTTCACTACGAGCAGTACTTC. It codes for CASSQTYQLHYEQYF.

This chain connects TRBV6-1 to TRBJ1-1, with 8 bases matching TRBD1. The J segment lost 1 base and the V segment lost 10 bases, leaving 5 bases of the junction unmatched. Germline V gives CDR1 MNHNS, CDR2 SASEGT. This CDR3 comprises 13 residues. CDR3 in DNA: TGTGCCACCAAGACAGGGGCGAACACTGAAGCTTTCTTT. Residues: CATKTGANTEAFF.

In this sample, this clonotype turned up many times. The V call is TRBV4-3, the J call TRBJ2-6, with D tentatively TRBD1 or TRBD2 (5 bases each). CDR1 and CDR2 from the germline V gene are LGHNA and YSLEER. This CDR3 has 16 amino acids. V was pared by 4 bases and J by 0 bases, with 10 bases between. The CDR3 here is CASSRDGTSGANVLTF. CDR3 nucleotides: TGCGCCAGCAGCCGGGACGGAACCTCTGGGGCCAACGTCCTGACTTTC.

This clonotype has at least ten counts. The V call is TRBV12-3 or TRBV12-4, the J call TRBJ2-5; 8 positions match TRBD1. The CDR3 sequence is 14 residues long. J gave up 4 bases and V 6 bases, and 7 bases lay outside the gene matches. The CDR3 sequence: CASSSRQGLETQYF. CDR3 DNA sequence: TGTGCCAGCAGCTCCCGACAGGGGTTAGAGACCCAGTACTTC.

On this clonotype itself: An end of the junction differs from the germline gene, which may be a read error. The chain couples TRBV11-1 to TRBJ2-5; tentatively, D is TRBD2 (6 bases). The germline CDR1 and CDR2 sequences are SGHAT and FQDESV (reference sequence). This CDR3 has 14 residues. The DNA of the CDR3 is TGTGCCAGTTCCGGGGGAACGGCCAAAAAGACTCAGTACTTC. Amino acids: CASSGGTAKKTQYF.

This clonotype showed up many times. The chain carries TRBV10-3 and TRBJ2-7, with 8 nucleotides matching TRBD1. CDR3 length: 14 residues. The germline V gene encodes CDR1 ENHRY and CDR2 SYGVKD. After removal of 2 bases from V and 4 bases from J, the junction contained 4 bases not matched to a gene. The CDR3 region has the DNA TGTGCCATCAGTGAGCGGCAGGGGGCATACGAGCAGTACTTC. It yields the protein CAISERQGAYEQYF.

This clonotype was recorded at least ten times. The chain joins TRBV18 to TRBJ1-6; TRBD1 is a possible D gene (6 bases). Germline CDR1 reads KGHSH; CDR2 reads LQKENI. The CDR3 totals 18 residues. V was cut by 4 bases and J by 0 bases, with 16 bases left in between. CDR3 coding DNA: TGTGCCAGCTCACAAAGCAGGGGAAAAAGCTCCTATAATTCACCCCTCCACTTT. It codes for CASSQSRGKSSYNSPLHF.

With respect to this clonotype: The junction does not match germline at one end; this may be a read error. The CDR3 is CASSHLAGGGETQYF. DNA for the CDR3: TGCGCCAGCAGCCACCTGGCGGGAGGAGGGGAGACCCAGTACTTC. The chain couples TRBV7-3 to TRBJ2-5, with 8 bases fitting TRBD2. The length of the CDR3 is 15 residues. Germline-derived CDR1 and CDR2 are SGHTA and FQGTGA.

The J gene is TRBJ2-5, the V gene TRBV11-3, with a possible D match to TRBD2 (6 bases). V lost 0 bases to trimming and J lost 2 bases, with 10 bases between them. The CDR3 is 15 amino acids. CDR1 and CDR2 (germline): SGHNT, YENEEA. CDR3 protein: CASSLDGGRQETQYF. In DNA form, the CDR3 reads TGTGCCAGCAGCTTAGACGGGGGTCGTCAAGAGACCCAGTACTTC. Full variable domain (missing parts from reference TRBV11-3 and TRBJ2-5): EAGVVQSPRYKIIEKKQPVAFWCNPISGHNTLYWYLQNLGQGPELLIRYENEEAVDDSQLPKDRFSAERLKGVDSTLKIQPAELGDSAVYLCASSLDGGRQETQYFGPGTRLLVL.

Concerning this clonotype: The final CDR3 position lacks the conserved phenylalanine or tryptophan, pointing to a likely read error. The chain employs TRBV2 and TRBJ2-1, with D perhaps given as TRBD1 or TRBD2 (6 bases each). CDR3 length: 13 amino acids. From germline, CDR1 is SNHLY and CDR2 FYNNEI. CDR3 sequence: CAGGLAVDNEQFL. In DNA, the CDR3 is TGTGCCGGGGGCTTAGCGGTAGACAACGAGCAGTTCCTC.

There are many counts of this clonotype. J is TRBJ2-7 and V is TRBV20-1; TRBD2 matches 11 bases. With V trimmed by 3 bases and J by 1 base, 5 bases remained unmatched. This CDR3 is 15 amino acids long. Germline loops: CDR1 DFQATT, CDR2 SNEGSKA (reference sequence). CDR3 nucleotides: TGCAGTGCTAGGGCTGGACTAGCGGGTTCCTACGAGCAGTACTTC. Translated, it gives CSARAGLAGSYEQYF.

The rearrangement joins TRBV27 to TRBJ2-1; weak D call: TRBD2 (6 bases). Trimming cost V 2 bases and J 9 bases, with 17 bases left between them. From germline, CDR1 is MNHEY and CDR2 SMNVEV (reference sequence). The CDR3 contains 15 residues. This chain's CDR3 is CASSLLRAGKSEQFF. CDR3 coding DNA: TGTGCCAGCAGTTTACTTAGGGCGGGGAAAAGTGAGCAGTTCTTC.